One sample yielded the 15 T cell receptor beta chains listed below, sequenced in a study of shared clonotypes between healthy human individuals. Clones were sequenced by immunoSEQ multiplex PCR, and TCRdb holds only the in-frame ones, with some missing. The sample has some 2 million clones, 85% to 95% seen once. The source material was naive CD4+ T cells sorted from blood. Subset defined: CD45RA+ positively selected. The origin of the receptors is a man aged 18 to 29 in good health.

The chain is built from TRBV30 and TRBJ1-6; 8 nucleotides agree with TRBD1. The length of the CDR3 is 12 residues. Germline V gives CDR1 GTSNPN, CDR2 SVGIG (reference sequence). CDR3 sequence reads: CASGQGISPLHF. The CDR3 DNA reads TGTGCATCCGGACAGGGAATTTCACCCCTCCACTTT.

The rearrangement uses TRBV4-2 and TRBJ1-5; TRBD1 is a possible D gene (5 bases). This CDR3 is 16 amino acids long. The germline gives CDR1 LGHNA, CDR2 YNFKEQ. With 0 bases removed from V and 1 base from J, the gap between germline ends came to 10 bases. CDR3 in DNA: TGTGCCAGCAGCCAAGATTGGGGGAAAAGCAATCAGCCCCAGCATTTT. Its protein is CASSQDWGKSNQPQHF.

Concerning this clone itself: The sample holds other DNA sequences that translate to the same CDR3. The CDR3 sequence is CAWSGSYEQYF. CDR3 DNA sequence: TGTGCCTGGAGTGGCTCCTACGAGCAGTACTTC. The V and J genes are TRBV30 and TRBJ2-7; D unclear. The CDR3 sequence is 11 residues long. Trimming took off 1 base at V and 0 bases at J, with 1 base between the two ends. CDR1 and CDR2 (germline): GTSNPN, SVGIG (reference sequence). Drawing the rest from reference TRBV30 and TRBJ2-7, the complete variable domain is SQTIHQWPATLVQPVGSPLSLECTVEGTSNPNLYWYRQAAGRGLQLLFYSVGIGQISSEVPQNLSASRPQDRQFILSSKKLLLSDSGFYLCAWSGSYEQYFGPGTRLTVT.

The rearrangement uses TRBV9 and TRBJ1-4, with D perhaps TRBD1 (6 bases). V was trimmed by 0 bases and J by 5 bases, leaving 11 bases between them. Germline assignment: CDR1 SGDLS and CDR2 YYNGEE. The CDR3 extends over 15 amino acids. CDR3 amino acids: CASSVGTGTNEKLFF. Written as DNA, the CDR3 is TGTGCCAGCAGCGTAGGAACAGGGACAAATGAAAAACTGTTTTTT.

The chain carries TRBV6-1 and TRBJ2-3; 9 bases are shared with TRBD2. The V gene end was trimmed by 7 bases and the J gene end by 4 bases; junction bases not matched to a gene: 6. CDR1 and CDR2 from the germline V gene are MNHNS and SASEGT. This CDR3 is 14 amino acids long. CDR3 coding DNA: TGTGCCAGCATTGTCGCGGGAGGGCCAGATACGCAGTATTTT. It yields the protein CASIVAGGPDTQYF.

V is TRBV29-1 and J is TRBJ2-1; 15 positions agree with TRBD2. Germline V lookup: CDR1 SQVTM, CDR2 ANQGSEA. J lost 7 bases, V lost 7 bases, and 14 bases had no gene match. The CDR3 sequence is 17 residues long. The chain's CDR3 is CSGLRIGTSGGQNEQFF. The CDR3 DNA reads TGCAGCGGACTAAGGATAGGGACTAGCGGGGGGCAGAATGAGCAGTTCTTC.

V gene TRBV30 combines with J gene TRBJ1-5, with D perhaps TRBD1 (6 bases). Germline V gene data show CDR1 as GTSNPN and CDR2 as SVGIG (reference sequence). This CDR3 spans 14 amino acids. Trimming pared 2 bases from V and 8 bases from J, leaving 16 bases between. The CDR3 region has the DNA TGTGCCTGGAGTAAAGACAGGCCCCATGAGCCCCAGCATTTT. Protein product: CAWSKDRPHEPQHF.

This chain's CDR3 is CACARGSVEQYF. In DNA form, the CDR3 reads TGTGCCTGTGCGCGGGGCAGTGTCGAGCAGTACTTC. This chain uses TRBV30 with TRBJ2-7; TRBD2 is a possible D gene (6 bases). Germline V gene data show CDR1 as GTSNPN and CDR2 as SVGIG (reference sequence). This CDR3 is built from 12 residues. Deletions cut 6 bases from V and 6 bases from J, with 15 bases between.

The chain carries TRBV18 and TRBJ2-7, with D maybe TRBD1 (6 bases). V lost 3 bases, J lost 0 bases, and 12 bases lay in between. The germline V gene encodes CDR1 KGHSH and CDR2 LQKENI. The length of the CDR3 is 15 residues. In DNA, the CDR3 is TGTGCCAGCTCACCGGGACAACTTAGCTCCTACGAGCAGTACTTC. It is translated as CASSPGQLSSYEQYF.

The rearrangement joins TRBV6-5 to TRBJ1-6, with D perhaps TRBD1 (5 bases). Trimming cost V 0 bases and J 7 bases, with 10 bases left between them. CDR3 length: 15 residues. Germline CDR1 MNHEY, CDR2 SVGAGI. The CDR3 region is CASSYSGGANSPLHF. The CDR3 DNA follows: TGTGCCAGCAGTTACTCGGGAGGGGCAAATTCACCCCTCCACTTT.

The V and J genes are TRBV28 and TRBJ1-6; D gene ambiguous. The ends were cut back, 5 bases at V and 7 bases at J, with 15 bases in the middle. This CDR3 has 15 residues. Germline values: CDR1 MDHEN, CDR2 SYDVKM. In DNA form, the CDR3 reads TGTGCCAGCAGTCTTTTGGGCCGGGAAAATTCACCCCTCCACTTT. It is translated as CASSLLGRENSPLHF.

This rearrangement joins TRBV5-1 to TRBJ2-7; 8 nucleotides match TRBD2. From germline, CDR1 is SGHRS and CDR2 YFSETQ. The CDR3 has 14 amino acids. Trimming took 2 bases from V and 2 from J; bases not matched to a gene: 3. The CDR3 coding sequence is TGCGCCAGCAGCTTTAGCGGGGAAACCTACGAGCAGTACTTC. Translation gives CASSFSGETYEQYF.

The chain joins TRBV6-1 to TRBJ2-1; 12 bases are a match to TRBD1. The CDR3 has 20 residues. CDR1 and CDR2 from the germline V gene are MNHNS and SASEGT. V dropped 3 bases and J dropped 1; count of bases not matched to a gene: 13. For the CDR3, the DNA is TGTGCCAGCAGTGATATCGGGACAGGGGGCTTCGGAAGGTCCTACAATGAGCAGTTCTTC. It specifies CASSDIGTGGFGRSYNEQFF.

This rearrangement joins TRBV5-1 to TRBJ2-1; TRBD2 aligns across 11 bases. Germline trimming cut 0 bases from V and 5 bases from J; bases unmatched to any gene: 7. The CDR3 spans 17 residues. Germline loops: CDR1 SGHRS, CDR2 YFSETQ. The CDR3 sequence: CASSLGRLAGGHNEQFF. The CDR3 DNA reads as TGCGCCAGCAGCTTGGGCCGGCTAGCGGGAGGTCACAATGAGCAGTTCTTC.

J is TRBJ2-5 and V is TRBV5-1; a weak D match, TRBD2 (8 bases). The CDR3 is made up of 17 amino acids. CDR1 and CDR2 (germline): SGHRS, YFSETQ. Between the trimmed V and J ends, which lost 6 bases and 1 base, there was a span of 22 bases. As DNA, the CDR3 is TGCGCCAGCACGTCGACAGGGACTAGGGGGGTCCAAGAGACCCAGTACTTC. Translating it yields CASTSTGTRGVQETQYF.